The rows below give T cell receptor beta chains drawn from one sample of a study of control samples from healthy donors and cancer patients. The method was immunoSEQ multiplex PCR; TCRdb's version includes in-frame clones alone and lacks a portion of them. The top ten clones hold 1.3% to 1.5% of a sample with about 150,000 clones, approximately 94% of them seen once. The sample taken for sequencing was blood. These receptors originate from a woman between 18 and 30 years old in good health. Each CDR3 is given without its conserved first and last residue.

v_call	j_call	cdr3_aa
TRBV21-1	TRBJ1-2	ASRGGYT
TRBV7-9	TRBJ1-3	ASRPTGSGNTIY
TRBV4-1	TRBJ2-1	ASSQVIGNLRNEQF
TRBV29-1	TRBJ2-7	SAGMASLEQY
TRBV6-2/TRBV6-3	TRBJ1-5	ASSRDFNQPQH
TRBV12-3/TRBV12-4	TRBJ1-2	ASSLQEAYGYT
TRBV7-2	TRBJ1-1	ASSLEQAAGGYTEAF
TRBV10-3	TRBJ1-2	AISESDREPYGYT
TRBV6-5	TRBJ2-7	ASSYHTSSYEQY
TRBV3-1/TRBV3-2	TRBJ1-6	ASSQALNSPLH
TRBV18	TRBJ1-2	ASSPRQGGDYGYT
TRBV29-1	TRBJ1-2	SVVTPGQEHYGYT
TRBV6-1	TRBJ1-5	ASSEEAVGNQPQH
TRBV19	TRBJ2-2	ASSIPPGGTGELF
TRBV6-5	TRBJ1-1	ASSWRGNTEAF
TRBV11-1	TRBJ2-5	ASSLGGLETQY
TRBV11-2	TRBJ2-7	ASSPRDRGRYEQY
TRBV3-1/TRBV3-2	TRBJ1-3	ASGGYPIAGNTIY
TRBV18	TRBJ1-1	ASSRQRAQNTEAF
TRBV28	TRBJ2-7	ASSLVVFSYEQY
TRBV19	TRBJ2-1	ASIGHGGNEQF
TRBV28	TRBJ2-7	ASSPLSRSYEQY
TRBV2	TRBJ2-5	ASSYRGGETQY
TRBV3-1/TRBV3-2	TRBJ2-1	ASSQDTRSYNEQF
TRBV7-8	TRBJ1-1	ASSLLGGHTEAF
TRBV19	TRBJ2-5	ASRRQGNSQETQY
TRBV29-1	TRBJ2-3	SVDKGKSTDTQY
TRBV4-2	TRBJ1-5	ASSHTNRGPQH